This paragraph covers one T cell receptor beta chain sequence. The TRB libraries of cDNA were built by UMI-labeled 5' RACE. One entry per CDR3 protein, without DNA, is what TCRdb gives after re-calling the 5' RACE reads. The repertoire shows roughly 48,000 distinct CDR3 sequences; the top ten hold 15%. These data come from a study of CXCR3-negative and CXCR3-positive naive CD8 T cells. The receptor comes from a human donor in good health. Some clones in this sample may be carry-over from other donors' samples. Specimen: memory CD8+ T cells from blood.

CDR3 in amino acids: CASDFSNQPQHF. The gene calls are TRBV28 and TRBJ1-5. This CDR3 is built from 12 residues. Germline V gene data show CDR1 as MDHEN and CDR2 as SYDVKM.